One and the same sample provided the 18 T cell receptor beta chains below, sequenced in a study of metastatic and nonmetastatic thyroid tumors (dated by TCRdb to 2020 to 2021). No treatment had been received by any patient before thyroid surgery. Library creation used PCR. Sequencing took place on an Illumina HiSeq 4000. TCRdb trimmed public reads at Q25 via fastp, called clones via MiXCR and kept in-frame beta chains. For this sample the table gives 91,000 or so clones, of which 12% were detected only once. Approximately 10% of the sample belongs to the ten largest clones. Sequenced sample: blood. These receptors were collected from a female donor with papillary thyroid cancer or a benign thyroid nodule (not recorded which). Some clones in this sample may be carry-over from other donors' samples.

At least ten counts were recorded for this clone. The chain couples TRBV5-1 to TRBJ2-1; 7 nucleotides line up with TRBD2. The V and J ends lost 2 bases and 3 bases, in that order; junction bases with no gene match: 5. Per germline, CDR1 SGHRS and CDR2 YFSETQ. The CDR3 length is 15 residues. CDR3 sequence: CASSFGLDGYNEQFF. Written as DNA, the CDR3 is TGCGCCAGCAGCTTTGGACTAGACGGCTACAATGAGCAGTTCTTC.

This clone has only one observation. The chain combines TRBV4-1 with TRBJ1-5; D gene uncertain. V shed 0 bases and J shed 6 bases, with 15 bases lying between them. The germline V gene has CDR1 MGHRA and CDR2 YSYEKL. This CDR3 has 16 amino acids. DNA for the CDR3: TGCGCCAGCAGCCAAGACGGTCAGGTGATGGGTCAGCCCCAGCATTTT. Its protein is CASSQDGQVMGQPQHF.

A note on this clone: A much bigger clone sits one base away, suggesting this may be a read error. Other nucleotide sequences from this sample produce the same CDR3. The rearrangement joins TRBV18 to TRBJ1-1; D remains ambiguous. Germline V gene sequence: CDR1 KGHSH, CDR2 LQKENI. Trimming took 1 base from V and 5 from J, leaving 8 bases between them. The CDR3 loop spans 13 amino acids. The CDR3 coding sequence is TGTGCCAGCTCACCACATGAGCATACTGAAGCTTTCTTT. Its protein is CASSPHEHTEAFF.

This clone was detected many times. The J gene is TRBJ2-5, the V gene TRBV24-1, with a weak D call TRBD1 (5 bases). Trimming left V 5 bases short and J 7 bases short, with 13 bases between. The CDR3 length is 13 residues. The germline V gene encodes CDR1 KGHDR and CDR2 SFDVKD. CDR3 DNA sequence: TGTGCCACCAGTGGGCAGGGCAAGACGACCCAGTACTTC. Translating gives CATSGQGKTTQYF.

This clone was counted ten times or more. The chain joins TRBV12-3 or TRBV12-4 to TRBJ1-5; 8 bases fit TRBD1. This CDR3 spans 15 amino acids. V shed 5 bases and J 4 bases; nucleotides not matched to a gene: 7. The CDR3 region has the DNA TGTGCCAGCAGTATCTACTGGACAGGGAATCAGCCCCAGCATTTT. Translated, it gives CASSIYWTGNQPQHF.

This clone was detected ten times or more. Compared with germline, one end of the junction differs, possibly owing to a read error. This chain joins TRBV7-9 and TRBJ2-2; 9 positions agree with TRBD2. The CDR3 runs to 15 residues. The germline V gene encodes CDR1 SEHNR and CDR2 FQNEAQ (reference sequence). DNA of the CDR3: TGTGCCAGCAGCCTAGCGGGACCCGACACCGGGGAGCTGTTTTTT. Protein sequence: CASSLAGPDTGELFF.

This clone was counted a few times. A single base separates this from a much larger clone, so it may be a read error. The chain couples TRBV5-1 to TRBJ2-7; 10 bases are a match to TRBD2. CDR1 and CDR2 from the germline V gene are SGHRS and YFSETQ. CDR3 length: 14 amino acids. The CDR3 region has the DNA TGCGCCAGCAGCTTGAGTCTAGCGGGGGCCGAGCGGTACTTC. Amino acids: CASSLSLAGAERYF. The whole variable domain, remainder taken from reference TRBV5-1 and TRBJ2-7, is KAGVTQTPRYLIKTRGQQVTLSCSPISGHRSVSWYQQTPGQGLQFLFEYFSETQRNKGNFPGRFSGRQFSNSRSEMNVSTLELGDSALYLCASSLSLAGAERYFGPGTRLTVT.

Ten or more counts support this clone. The CDR3 DNA follows: TGCGCCAGCAGCCAAGATCCAGACAATGAGCAGTTCTTC. Translated: CASSQDPDNEQFF. The chain links TRBV4-3 to TRBJ2-1; D uncertain. Germline CDR1 reads LGHNA; CDR2 reads YSLEER. The CDR3 is 13 amino acids. V dropped 0 bases and J dropped 5 bases, with 5 bases sitting between them.

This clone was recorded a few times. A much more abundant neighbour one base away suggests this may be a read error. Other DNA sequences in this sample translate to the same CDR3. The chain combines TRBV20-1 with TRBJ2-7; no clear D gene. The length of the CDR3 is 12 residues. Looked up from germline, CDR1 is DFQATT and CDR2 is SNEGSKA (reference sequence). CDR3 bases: TGCAGTGCTCTTGACAATTCCTATGAGCAGTACTTC. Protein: CSALDNSYEQYF.

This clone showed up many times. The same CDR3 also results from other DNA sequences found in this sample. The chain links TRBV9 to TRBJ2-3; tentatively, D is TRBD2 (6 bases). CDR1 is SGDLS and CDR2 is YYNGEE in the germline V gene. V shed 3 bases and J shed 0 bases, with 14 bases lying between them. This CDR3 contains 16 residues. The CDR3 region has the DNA TGTGCCAGCAGCGGGGGGGTAGCGCTCAGCACAGATACGCAGTATTTT. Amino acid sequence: CASSGGVALSTDTQYF.

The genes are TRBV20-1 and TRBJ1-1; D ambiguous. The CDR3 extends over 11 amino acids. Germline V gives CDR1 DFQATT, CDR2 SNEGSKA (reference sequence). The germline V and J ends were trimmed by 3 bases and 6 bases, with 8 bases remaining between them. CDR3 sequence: CSASPHSEAFF. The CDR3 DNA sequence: TGCAGTGCTAGTCCCCATTCTGAAGCTTTCTTT.

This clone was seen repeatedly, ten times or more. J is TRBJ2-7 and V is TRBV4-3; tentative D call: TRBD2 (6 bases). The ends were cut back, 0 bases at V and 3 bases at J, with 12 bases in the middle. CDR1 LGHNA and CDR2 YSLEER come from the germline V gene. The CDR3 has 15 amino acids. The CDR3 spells CASSQDGTSSYEQYF. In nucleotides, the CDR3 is TGCGCCAGCAGCCAAGATGGAACTAGCAGCTACGAGCAGTACTTC.

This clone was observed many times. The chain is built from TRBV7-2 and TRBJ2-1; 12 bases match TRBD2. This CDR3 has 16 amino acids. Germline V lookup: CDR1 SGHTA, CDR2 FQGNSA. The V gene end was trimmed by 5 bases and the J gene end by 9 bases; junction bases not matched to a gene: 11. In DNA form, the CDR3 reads TGTGCCAGCAGCGAAGTGCTAGCGGGAGGGCCGGTTGAGCAGTTCTTC. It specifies CASSEVLAGGPVEQFF.

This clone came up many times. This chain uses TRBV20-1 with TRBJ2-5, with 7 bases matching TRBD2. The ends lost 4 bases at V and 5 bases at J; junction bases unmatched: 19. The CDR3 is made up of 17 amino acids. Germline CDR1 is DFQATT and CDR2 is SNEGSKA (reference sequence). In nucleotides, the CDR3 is TGCAGTGCTAAGACCCGGGACGGCGGGAGCGTCGAGGAGACCCAGTACTTC. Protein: CSAKTRDGGSVEETQYF.

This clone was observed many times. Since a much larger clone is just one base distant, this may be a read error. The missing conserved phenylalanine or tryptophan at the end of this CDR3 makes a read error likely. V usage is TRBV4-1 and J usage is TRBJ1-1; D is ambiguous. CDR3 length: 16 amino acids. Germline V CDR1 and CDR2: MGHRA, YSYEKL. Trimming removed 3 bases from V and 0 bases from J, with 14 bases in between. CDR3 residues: CASSQDLYRVNTEAFL. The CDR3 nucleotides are TGCGCCAGCAGCCAGGATCTCTACAGAGTGAACACTGAAGCTTTCCTT.

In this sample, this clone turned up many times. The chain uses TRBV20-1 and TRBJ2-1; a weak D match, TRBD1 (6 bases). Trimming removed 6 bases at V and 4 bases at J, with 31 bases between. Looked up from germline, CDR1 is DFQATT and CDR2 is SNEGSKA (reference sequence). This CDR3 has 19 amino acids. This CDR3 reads CSARITPLTGIVNYNEQFF. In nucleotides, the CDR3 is TGCAGTGCCCGAATCACCCCACTTACAGGGATAGTAAATTACAATGAGCAGTTCTTC.

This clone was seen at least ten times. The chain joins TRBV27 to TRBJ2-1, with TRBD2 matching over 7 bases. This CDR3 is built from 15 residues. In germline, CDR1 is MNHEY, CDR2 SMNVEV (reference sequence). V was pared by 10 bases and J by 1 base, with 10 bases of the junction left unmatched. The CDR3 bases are TGTGCCACCACAAGGGGAGGGGCTTCCTACAATGAGCAGTTCTTC. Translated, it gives CATTRGGASYNEQFF.

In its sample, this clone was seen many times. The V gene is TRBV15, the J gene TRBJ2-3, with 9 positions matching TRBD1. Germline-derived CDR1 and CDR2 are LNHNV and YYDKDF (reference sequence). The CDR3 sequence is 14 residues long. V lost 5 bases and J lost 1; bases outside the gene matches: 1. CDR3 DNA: TGTGCCACCAGCCGGGACAGGGGCACAGATACGCAGTATTTT. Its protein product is CATSRDRGTDTQYF. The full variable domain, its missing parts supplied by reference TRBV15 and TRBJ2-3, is DAMVIQNPRYQVTQFGKPVTLSCSQTLNHNVMYWYQQKSSQAPKLLFHYYDKDFNNEADTPDNFQSRRPNTSFCFLDIRSPGLGDTAMYLCATSRDRGTDTQYFGPGTRLTVL.